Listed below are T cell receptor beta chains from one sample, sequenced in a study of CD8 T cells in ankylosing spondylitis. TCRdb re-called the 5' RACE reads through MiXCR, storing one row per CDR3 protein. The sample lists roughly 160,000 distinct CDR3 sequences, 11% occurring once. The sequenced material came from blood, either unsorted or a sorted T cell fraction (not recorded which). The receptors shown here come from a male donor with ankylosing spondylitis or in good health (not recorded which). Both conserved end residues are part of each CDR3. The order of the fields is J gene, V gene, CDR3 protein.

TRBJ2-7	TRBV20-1	CSARGDGEQYF
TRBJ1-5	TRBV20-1	CSARDKLQRTGSNQPQHF
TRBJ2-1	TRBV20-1	CSAQDRGNEQFF
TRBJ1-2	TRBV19	CASSIPTDNYGSSGYTF
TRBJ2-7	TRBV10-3	CAISASGDASYEQYF
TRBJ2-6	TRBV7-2	CASTPDRGSPGANVLTF
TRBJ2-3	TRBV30	CAWRVGKGQGAPGTQYF
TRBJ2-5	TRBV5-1	CASSLRRDLIRVETQYF
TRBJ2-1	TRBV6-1	CASSIAGGYNEQFF
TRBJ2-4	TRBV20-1	CSARDISPRDRDSKNIQYF
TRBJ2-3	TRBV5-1	CASSVTSGMSTDTQYF
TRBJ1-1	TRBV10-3	CAISMGLPMNTEAFF
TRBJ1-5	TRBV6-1	CASSFEGEYSNQPQHF
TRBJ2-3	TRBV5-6	CASSLEIGKADTQYF
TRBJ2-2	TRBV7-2	CASSISGGDTGELFF
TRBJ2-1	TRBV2	CASLPSGSNPEQFF
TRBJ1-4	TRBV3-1	CASNHRGLNEKLFF
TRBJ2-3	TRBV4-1	CASSQDWAGGTDTQYF
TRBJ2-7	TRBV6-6	CASSTTSYEQYF
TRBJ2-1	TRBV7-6	CASSLVSGGNGEQFF
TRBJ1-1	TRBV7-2	CASSLTLGGMNTEAFF
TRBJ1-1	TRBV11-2	CASSLGTGPREAFF
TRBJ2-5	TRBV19	CASSLLPGQQETQYF
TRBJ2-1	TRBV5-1	CASSLGGVHEQFF
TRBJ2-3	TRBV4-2	CASSQDDGRVSTDTQYF
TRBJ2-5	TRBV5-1	CASSSGFEETQYF
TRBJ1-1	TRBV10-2	CASRASAEAFF
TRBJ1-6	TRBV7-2	CASSLGGSGDSPLHF
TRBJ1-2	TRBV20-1	CSAGQGAGGYTF
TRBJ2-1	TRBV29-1	CGGQGHLNEQFF
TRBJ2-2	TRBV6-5	CASSYSSSGRGTGELFF
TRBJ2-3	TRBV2	CASSLPWTDTQYF
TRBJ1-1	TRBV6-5	CASSYSGRGRLGAEAFF
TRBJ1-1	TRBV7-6	CASSLNPRTPTMNTEAFF
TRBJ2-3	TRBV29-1	CSVGRDSTNTQYF
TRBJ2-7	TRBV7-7	CASSPSSGGGYEQYF
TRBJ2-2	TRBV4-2	CASSQGTKSLQAGELFF
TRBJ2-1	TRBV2	CASSEGAGDPSYNEQFF
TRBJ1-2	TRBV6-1	CATRTPQGENYGYTF
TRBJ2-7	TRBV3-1	CASSQAGSSYEQYF
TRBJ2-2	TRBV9	CASSVGGLANPGELFF
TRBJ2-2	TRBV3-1	CASSQAGGPGELFF
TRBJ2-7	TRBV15	CATSRDGGRVYEQYF
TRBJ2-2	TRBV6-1	CASSPSWLAGDTGELFF
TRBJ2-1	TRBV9	CASSTGTQEQFF
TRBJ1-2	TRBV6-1	CASRGTDGANYGYTF
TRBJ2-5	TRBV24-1	CATSGFAEGPWGETQYF
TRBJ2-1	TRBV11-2	CASSLDYGSSYNEQFF
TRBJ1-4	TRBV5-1	CASGRTGNNEKLFF
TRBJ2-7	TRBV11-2	CASSLTDVLQYF
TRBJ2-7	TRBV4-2	CASSQVTGAEQYF
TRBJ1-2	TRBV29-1	CSVGDRELGGYTF
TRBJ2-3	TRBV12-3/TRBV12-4	CASSLLSSGIPSTDTQYF